A single sample gave rise to the 30 T cell receptor beta chains below, sequenced in a study of post-analysis software for immune sequencing data. Study-level points and caveats: In patients, about 5 TRBV segments were more frequent than in controls, with TRBV5-6, TRBV5-1 and TRBV20-1 among them.

Antigen specificity for these receptors is unknown. The TCR beta cDNA libraries carried unique molecular identifiers. Via MiXCR, TCRdb re-called the PCR reads, giving one row per CDR3 protein. The top ten hold 4.6% of the sample, which has 820,000 or so distinct CDR3 sequences, under 70% seen once. Sequencing was done on a sample of blood. These receptors were obtained from a girl between 5 and 17 years old with multiple sclerosis.

The chain employs TRBV19 and TRBJ2-7, with D unclear. Looked up from germline, CDR1 is LNHDA and CDR2 is SQIVND (reference sequence). This CDR3 region has 14 residues. V was cut by 5 bases and J by 2 bases, with 13 bases left in between. CDR3: CASSRLQKPYEQYF. As DNA, the CDR3 is TGTGCCAGTAGTCGTCTTCAAAAGCCCTACGAGCAGTACTTC.

The CDR3 DNA is TGTGCCAGCAGCCGAGGGGGGATTGACGTTGGCTATGGCTACACCTTC. This codes for CASSRGGIDVGYGYTF. The rearrangement uses TRBV7-9 and TRBJ1-2; possible D gene TRBD1, 6 bases. Germline CDR1 is SEHNR and CDR2 is FQNEAQ (reference sequence). This CDR3 region has 16 residues. The germline V and J ends were trimmed by 5 bases and 4 bases, with 20 bases remaining between them. Using reference TRBV7-9 and TRBJ1-2 for the parts outside the CDR3, the full variable domain is DTGVSQNPRHKITKRGQNVTFRCDPISEHNRLYWYRQTLGQGPEFLTYFQNEAQLEKSRLLSDRFSAERPKGSFSTLEIQRTEQGDSAMYLCASSRGGIDVGYGYTFGSGTRLTVV.

This clonotype was seen just once. One junction end disagrees with the germline gene, perhaps due to a read error. The chain links TRBV5-1 to TRBJ2-1, with a weak D call TRBD2 (5 bases). The CDR3 runs to 14 residues. Looked up from germline, CDR1 is SGHRS and CDR2 is YFSETQ. Here the CDR3 reads CASSFGLSANGQFF. The CDR3 DNA reads TGCGCCAGCAGCTTTGGACTTTCCGCGAATGGGCAGTTCTTC.

This clonotype was seen a handful of times. This rearrangement joins TRBV7-8 to TRBJ2-5; no firm D call. Per the germline V gene, CDR1 is SGHVS and CDR2 is FQNEAQ. The CDR3 extends over 16 amino acids. The V end was cut by 2 bases, the J end by 5 bases, with 18 bases between. The CDR3 DNA is TGTGCCAGCAGCTTACAGAGGCGTTCCGGGCGTGAGACCCAGTACTTC. It encodes CASSLQRRSGRETQYF.

This chain links TRBV20-1 with TRBJ2-3; 9 bases align to TRBD1. Germline loops: CDR1 DFQATT, CDR2 SNEGSKA (reference sequence). The trim removed 2 bases at V and 4 bases at J, leaving 7 bases unmatched. The CDR3 is 15 amino acids. CDR3 coding DNA: TGCAGTGCTAGACCCGGGACAGGGTTTTCAGATACGCAGTATTTT. Amino acid sequence: CSARPGTGFSDTQYF.

The sample holds a few counts of this clonotype. The rearrangement links TRBV15 to TRBJ1-2; TRBD1 matches 7 bases. The germline V gene encodes CDR1 LNHNV and CDR2 YYDKDF (reference sequence). Trimming removed 2 bases from V and 8 bases from J; junction bases left unmatched: 8. This CDR3 has 14 residues. CDR3 loop: CATSRPTGVSGYTF. CDR3 nucleotides: TGTGCCACCAGCAGACCTACAGGGGTATCCGGCTACACCTTC.

This rearrangement joins TRBV15 to TRBJ1-1; D perhaps matches TRBD1 (6 bases). Looked up from germline, CDR1 is LNHNV and CDR2 is YYDKDF (reference sequence). The CDR3 has 15 amino acids. The germline V and J ends were trimmed by 5 bases and 1 base, with 14 bases remaining between them. The CDR3 DNA sequence: TGTGCCACCAGCGCCCAGCAGGGGCCGAACACTGAAGCTTTCTTT. It encodes CATSAQQGPNTEAFF.

There are a few counts of this clonotype. The chain joins TRBV6-5 to TRBJ1-1; a weak D match, TRBD1 (5 bases). Looked up from germline, CDR1 is MNHEY and CDR2 is SVGAGI. This CDR3 has 15 amino acids. V lost 0 bases to trimming and J lost 0 bases, with 8 bases between them. CDR3 in DNA: TGTGCCAGCAGTTACTCTCCAGGGATGAACACTGAAGCTTTCTTT. Translated, it gives CASSYSPGMNTEAFF.

The chain is built from TRBV7-9 and TRBJ2-1, with D possibly being TRBD2 (5 bases). Germline CDR1 SEHNR, CDR2 FQNEAQ (reference sequence). The CDR3 is made up of 16 amino acids. The germline V and J ends were trimmed by 6 bases and 8 bases, with 23 bases remaining between them. The DNA for the CDR3 is TGTGCCAGCAGTCCCCTTGTAACTAGTAGTTCAGATGAGCAGTTCTTC. Translating gives CASSPLVTSSSDEQFF.

This clonotype turned up a few times. The rearrangement uses TRBV20-1 and TRBJ2-4; possibly TRBD1 for D (5 bases). V was shortened by 4 bases and J by 2 bases, with 12 bases between the two germline ends. Germline CDR1 DFQATT, CDR2 SNEGSKA (reference sequence). The CDR3 sequence is 14 residues long. In nucleotides, the CDR3 is TGCAGTGCTACAGGGCTGGATTCCAAAAACATTCAGTACTTC. It codes for CSATGLDSKNIQYF.

The rearrangement links TRBV7-7 to TRBJ2-1; 12 positions agree with TRBD2. The junction had 5 bases not matched to a gene; V was cut back by 4 bases and J by 7 bases. The V gene's germline CDR1 is SSHAT and CDR2 FNYEAQ (reference sequence). The CDR3 covers 15 residues. CDR3 residues: CASSSSSGGANEQFF. CDR3 sequence (DNA): TGTGCCAGCAGCTCCTCTAGCGGGGGGGCTAATGAGCAGTTCTTC.

The chain combines TRBV5-6 with TRBJ2-7; D may be TRBD2 (5 bases). CDR1 is SGHDT, CDR2 YYEEEE, per germline. Deletions cut 6 bases from V and 0 bases from J, with 13 bases between. The CDR3 is 14 amino acids. The CDR3 sequence is CASTKLGSSYEQYF. CDR3 nucleotide sequence: TGTGCCAGCACCAAACTGGGGAGCTCCTACGAGCAGTACTTC.

V gene TRBV29-1 combines with J gene TRBJ2-1; 7 nucleotides line up with TRBD2. Germline V gene data show CDR1 as SQVTM and CDR2 as ANQGSEA. The CDR3 contains 14 residues. J lost 9 bases, V lost 4 bases, and 12 bases had no gene match. CDR3 protein: CSVGRLAVRLEQFF. The CDR3 DNA follows: TGCAGCGTTGGTCGCCTAGCGGTTAGGCTTGAGCAGTTCTTC.

The rearrangement uses TRBV7-2 and TRBJ2-1, with D perhaps given as TRBD1 or TRBD2 (5 bases each). Trimming pared 10 bases from V and 0 bases from J, leaving 10 bases between. Germline values: CDR1 SGHTA, CDR2 FQGNSA. The CDR3 has 13 residues. Here the CDR3 DNA reads TGTGCCATCCGGGGCCCCTCCTACAATGAGCAGTTCTTC. This translates into CAIRGPSYNEQFF.

Turning to this clonotype: The junction departs from the called germline gene at one end, perhaps through a read error. This chain joins TRBV6-1 and TRBJ1-5, with a tentative D call TRBD1 (5 bases). The CDR3 is 14 amino acids. Germline lookup yields CDR1 MNHNS and CDR2 SASEGT. CDR3 amino acids: CASRTAYSNQPLHF. The CDR3 DNA reads TGTGCCAGCAGGACAGCTTATAGCAATCAGCCCCTGCATTTT.

This sequence joins TRBV7-3 and TRBJ1-2; 8 bases match TRBD1. CDR1 and CDR2 from the germline V gene are SGHTA and FQGTGA. The J segment lost 8 bases and the V segment lost 5 bases, leaving 7 bases of the junction unmatched. This CDR3 is 13 amino acids long. Here the CDR3 reads CASSPGDRRGYTF. The CDR3 coding sequence is TGTGCCAGCAGCCCGGGGGACAGGAGGGGCTACACCTTC.

This clonotype showed up just once. The V gene is TRBV20-1, the J gene TRBJ2-5; possible D gene TRBD1, 5 bases. Germline V gene lookup returns CDR1 DFQATT and CDR2 SNEGSKA (reference sequence). The CDR3 loop spans 15 amino acids. V was trimmed by 3 bases and J by 2 bases, leaving 16 bases between them. The CDR3 nucleotides are TGCAGTGCTAGGGAGCGCGGAACAGGACAAGAGACCCAGTACTTC. Its translation: CSARERGTGQETQYF.

The V gene is TRBV12-5, the J gene TRBJ1-2; unclear D gene. CDR1 is LGHNT, CDR2 FRNRAP, per germline. The V gene lost 0 bases and the J gene lost 7 bases, with 9 bases spanning the gap. The CDR3 runs 13 residues. The CDR3 here is CASGLVFGSGYTF. In DNA form, the CDR3 reads TGTGCTAGTGGTTTGGTATTTGGGTCTGGCTACACCTTC.

The V and J genes are TRBV12-3 or TRBV12-4 and TRBJ1-2; the D is unclear. Trimming stripped 6 bases from V and 7 bases from J, with 12 bases between. The CDR3 covers 12 residues. As DNA, the CDR3 is TGTGCCAGCAGCACCACAAACGGTGGCTACACCTTC. Encoded protein: CASSTTNGGYTF.

This clonotype was recorded a few times. The chain carries TRBV5-1 and TRBJ2-5; weak D call: TRBD2 (5 bases). Matching the DNA end better, TRBJ2-7 makes the J call doubtful. Germline V gene lookup returns CDR1 SGHRS and CDR2 YFSETQ. This CDR3 contains 14 residues. CDR3 protein: CASSLELAPYEQYF. The CDR3 bases are TGCGCCAGCAGCCTGGAGCTAGCCCCCTACGAGCAGTACTTC.

The J gene is TRBJ2-1, the V gene TRBV7-9; 10 bases are a match to TRBD1. Germline CDR1 SEHNR, CDR2 FQNEAQ (reference sequence). The V and J ends lost 4 bases and 0 bases, in that order; junction bases with no gene match: 9. The CDR3 runs to 18 residues. DNA for the CDR3: TGTGCCAGCAGCTCCCGGGACAGGGGACTGGGCTCCTACAATGAGCAGTTCTTC. Its translation is CASSSRDRGLGSYNEQFF.

CDR3 sequence (DNA): TGCAGTGCTAGGACCGACAGGGGGCCTACGACGGTCGCCTACAATGAGCAGTTCTTC. It yields the protein CSARTDRGPTTVAYNEQFF. This chain joins TRBV20-1 and TRBJ2-1; TRBD1 aligns across 10 bases. This CDR3 region has 19 residues. Germline values: CDR1 DFQATT, CDR2 SNEGSKA (reference sequence). V gave up 3 bases and J gave up 2 bases; unmatched junction bases: 16.

The chain employs TRBV5-5 and TRBJ2-7, with 11 positions matching TRBD1. Germline V gene data show CDR1 as SGHKS and CDR2 as YYEKEE (reference sequence). The ends lost 2 bases at V and 5 bases at J; junction bases unmatched: 6. The CDR3 is 15 residues long. Here the CDR3 DNA reads TGTGCCAGCAGCTTATGGACAGGGGGCAGGGACGAGCAGTACTTC. Translation gives CASSLWTGGRDEQYF.

In this sample, this clonotype turned up a few times. The V call is TRBV6-2 or TRBV6-3, the J call TRBJ2-7, with D unclear. Germline V gene data show CDR1 as MNHEY and CDR2 as SVGEGT. CDR3 length equals 12 residues. V lost 6 bases to trimming and J lost 3 bases, with 9 bases between them. The CDR3 sequence: CASSPVHYEQYF. The CDR3 bases are TGTGCCAGCAGCCCCGTTCACTACGAGCAGTACTTC.

This clonotype appeared a few times. The chain uses TRBV29-1 and TRBJ2-5; TRBD1 aligns across 8 bases. Germline trimming cut 0 bases from V and 5 bases from J; bases unmatched to any gene: 8. Germline-derived CDR1 and CDR2 are SQVTM and ANQGSEA. The CDR3 extends over 15 amino acids. CDR3 sequence (DNA): TGCAGCGTTGAAGATCTAGGCAGGGGGCAGGAGACCCAGTACTTC. Its translation: CSVEDLGRGQETQYF.

V and J are TRBV6-5 and TRBJ2-7; D ambiguous. Deletions cut 0 bases from V and 2 bases from J, with 14 bases between. CDR1 is MNHEY, CDR2 SVGAGI, per germline. CDR3 length: 16 amino acids. In nucleotides, the CDR3 is TGTGCCAGCAGTTACTCAGTACCTGAGGAGCCCTACGAGCAGTACTTC. Protein: CASSYSVPEEPYEQYF.

This chain joins TRBV12-3 or TRBV12-4 and TRBJ2-5, with 8 bases aligning to TRBD2. The CDR3 totals 16 residues. The V segment lost 6 bases and the J segment 11 bases; nucleotides outside the gene matches: 20. The CDR3 here is CASSPRRTSYFDEQYF. CDR3 nucleotides: TGTGCCAGCAGCCCCAGGAGGACTAGCTATTTCGATGAGCAGTACTTC.

This clonotype was detected only a few times. The J gene is TRBJ2-1, the V gene TRBV5-1; 7 nucleotides match TRBD2. The CDR3 loop spans 12 amino acids. V lost 7 bases, J lost 3 bases, and 1 base stayed unmatched. Germline V gene sequence: CDR1 SGHRS, CDR2 YFSETQ. CDR3 sequence reads: CASGEGYNEQFF. In DNA form, the CDR3 reads TGCGCCAGCGGGGAGGGCTACAATGAGCAGTTCTTC.

This sequence joins TRBV6-1 and TRBJ2-7; D uncertain. V was shortened by 1 base and J by 0 bases, with 7 bases between the two germline ends. CDR1 and CDR2 (germline): MNHNS, SASEGT. The CDR3 sequence is 14 residues long. The CDR3, as DNA: TGTGCCAGCAGTGAAGGCGAGGTCTCCTACGAGCAGTACTTC. This sequence encodes CASSEGEVSYEQYF.

The chain couples TRBV29-1 to TRBJ1-4, with no clear D. CDR3 size: 13 residues. Germline V gene sequence: CDR1 SQVTM, CDR2 ANQGSEA. The ends were cut back, 4 bases at V and 5 bases at J, with 11 bases in the middle. The CDR3 DNA follows: TGCAGCGTTGCATTCGGGCTCAATGAAAAACTGTTTTTT. It yields the protein CSVAFGLNEKLFF.